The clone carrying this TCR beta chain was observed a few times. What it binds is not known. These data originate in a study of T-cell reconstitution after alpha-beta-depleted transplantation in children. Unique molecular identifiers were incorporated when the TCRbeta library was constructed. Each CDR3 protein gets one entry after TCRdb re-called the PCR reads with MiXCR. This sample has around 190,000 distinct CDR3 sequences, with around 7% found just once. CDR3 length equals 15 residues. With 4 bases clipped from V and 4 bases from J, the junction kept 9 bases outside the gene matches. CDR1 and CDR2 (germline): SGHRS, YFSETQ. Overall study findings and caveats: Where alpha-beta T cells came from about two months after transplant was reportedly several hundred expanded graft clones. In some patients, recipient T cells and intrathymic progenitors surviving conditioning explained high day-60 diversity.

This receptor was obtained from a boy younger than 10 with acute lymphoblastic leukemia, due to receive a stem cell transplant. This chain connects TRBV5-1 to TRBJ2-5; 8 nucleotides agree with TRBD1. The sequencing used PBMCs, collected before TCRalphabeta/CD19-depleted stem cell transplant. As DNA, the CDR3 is TGCGCCAGCAGCCCCTTAGGGACAGGAAGAGAGACCCAGTACTTC. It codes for CASSPLGTGRETQYF.